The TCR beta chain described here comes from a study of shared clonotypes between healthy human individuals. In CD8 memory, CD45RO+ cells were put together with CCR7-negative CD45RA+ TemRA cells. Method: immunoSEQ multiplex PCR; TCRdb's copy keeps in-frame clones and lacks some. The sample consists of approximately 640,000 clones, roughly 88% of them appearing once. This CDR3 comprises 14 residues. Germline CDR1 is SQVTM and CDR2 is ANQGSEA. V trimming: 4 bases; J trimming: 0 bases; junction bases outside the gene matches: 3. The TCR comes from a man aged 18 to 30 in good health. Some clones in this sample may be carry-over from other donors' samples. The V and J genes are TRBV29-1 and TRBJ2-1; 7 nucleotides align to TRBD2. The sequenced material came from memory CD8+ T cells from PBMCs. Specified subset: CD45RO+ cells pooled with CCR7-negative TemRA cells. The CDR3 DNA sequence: TGCAGCGTTGTAGCGGGTCCCTCCTACAATGAGCAGTTCTTC. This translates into CSVVAGPSYNEQFF.